A single T cell receptor beta chain is shown here with its context. Its antigen is not known. Trimming took 4 bases from V and 4 from J; bases not matched to a gene: 7. Germline V gives CDR1 LNHDA, CDR2 SQIVND (reference sequence). The CDR3 has 17 amino acids. The data were taken from a study of T cell clonotyping in hematopoietic cell transplantation. Study-level findings and limits: Higher Inverse Simpson Index values in graft donor and pretransplant recipient predicted broader posttransplant TCR diversity. At the given depth, recipient repertoires were over 95% de novo clonotypes. CD4 and CD8 repertoire contributions could not be separated without sorting.

Profiled with immunoSEQ multiplex PCR; TCRdb holds only in-frame clones, not every one. The table records more than 65,000 clones, approximately 94% of them present only once. The chain links TRBV19 to TRBJ2-2, with 12 bases aligning to TRBD2. The TCR was taken from a man in his fifties or sixties in good health. Some clones in this sample may be carry-over from other donors' samples. Material: peripheral blood mononuclear cells. CDR3 DNA: TGTGCCAGTAGTACCCGGACTAGCGGGACAACCACCGGGGAGCTGTTTTTT. Translation gives CASSTRTSGTTTGELFF.